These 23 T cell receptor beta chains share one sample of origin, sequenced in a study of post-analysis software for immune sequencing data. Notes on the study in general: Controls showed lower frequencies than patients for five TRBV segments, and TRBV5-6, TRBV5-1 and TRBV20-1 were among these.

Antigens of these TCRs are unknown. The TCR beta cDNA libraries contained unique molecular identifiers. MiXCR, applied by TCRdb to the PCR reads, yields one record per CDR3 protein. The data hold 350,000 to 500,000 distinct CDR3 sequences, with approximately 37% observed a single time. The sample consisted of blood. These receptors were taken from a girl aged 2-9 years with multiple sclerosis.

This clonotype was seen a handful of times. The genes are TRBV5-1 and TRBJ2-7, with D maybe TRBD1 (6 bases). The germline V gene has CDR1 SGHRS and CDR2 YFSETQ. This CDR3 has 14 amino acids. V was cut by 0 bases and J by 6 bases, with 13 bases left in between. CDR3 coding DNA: TGCGCCAGCAGCTTGGACGGACAGAAGTCCGAGCAGTACTTC. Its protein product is CASSLDGQKSEQYF.

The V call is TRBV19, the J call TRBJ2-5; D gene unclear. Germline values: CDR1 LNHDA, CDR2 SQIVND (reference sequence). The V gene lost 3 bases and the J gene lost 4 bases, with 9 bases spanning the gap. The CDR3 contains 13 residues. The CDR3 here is CASSMNLGETQYF. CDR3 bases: TGTGCCAGTAGTATGAATCTCGGAGAGACCCAGTACTTC.

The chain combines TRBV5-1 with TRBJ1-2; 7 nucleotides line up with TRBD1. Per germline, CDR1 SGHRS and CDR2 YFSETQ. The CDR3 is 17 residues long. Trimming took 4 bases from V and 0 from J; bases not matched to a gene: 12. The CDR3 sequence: CASSHGTALYSNYGYTF. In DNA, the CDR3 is TGCGCCAGCAGCCACGGGACAGCCCTATATTCTAACTATGGCTACACCTTC. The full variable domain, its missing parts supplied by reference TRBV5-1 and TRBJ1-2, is KAGVTQTPRYLIKTRGQQVTLSCSPISGHRSVSWYQQTPGQGLQFLFEYFSETQRNKGNFPGRFSGRQFSNSRSEMNVSTLELGDSALYLCASSHGTALYSNYGYTFGSGTRLTVV.

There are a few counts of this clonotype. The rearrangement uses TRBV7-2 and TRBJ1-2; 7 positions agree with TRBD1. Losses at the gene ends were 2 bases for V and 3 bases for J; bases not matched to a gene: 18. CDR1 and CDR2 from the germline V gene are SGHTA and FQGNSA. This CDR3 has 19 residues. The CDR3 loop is CASSLYKGGGTVRDYGYTF. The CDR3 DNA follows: TGTGCCAGCAGCTTATATAAAGGCGGAGGGACAGTGAGGGACTATGGCTACACCTTC.

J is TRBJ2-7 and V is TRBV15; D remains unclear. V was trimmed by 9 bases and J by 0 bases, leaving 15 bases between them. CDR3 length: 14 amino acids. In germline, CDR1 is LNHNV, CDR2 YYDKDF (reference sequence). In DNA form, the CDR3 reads TGTGCCACGAGATCGGCAGAGATCTCCTACGAGCAGTACTTC. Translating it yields CATRSAEISYEQYF.

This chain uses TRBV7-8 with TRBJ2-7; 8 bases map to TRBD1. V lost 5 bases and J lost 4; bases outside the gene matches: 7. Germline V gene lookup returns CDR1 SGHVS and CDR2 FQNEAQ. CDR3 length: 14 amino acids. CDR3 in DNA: TGTGCCAGCAGCCTTCGGACAGGGTTGTACGAGCAGTACTTC. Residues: CASSLRTGLYEQYF.

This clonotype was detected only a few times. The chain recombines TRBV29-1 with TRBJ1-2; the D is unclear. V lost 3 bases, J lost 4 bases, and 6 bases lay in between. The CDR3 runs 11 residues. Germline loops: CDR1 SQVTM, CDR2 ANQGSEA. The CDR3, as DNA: TGCAGCGTTGACACCAGCTATGGCTACACCTTC. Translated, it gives CSVDTSYGYTF.

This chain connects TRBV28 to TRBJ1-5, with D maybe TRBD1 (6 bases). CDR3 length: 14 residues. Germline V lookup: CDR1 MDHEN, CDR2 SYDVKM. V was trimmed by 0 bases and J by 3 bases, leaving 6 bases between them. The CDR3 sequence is CASSLWGANQPQHF. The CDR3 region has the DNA TGTGCCAGCAGTTTATGGGGGGCCAATCAGCCCCAGCATTTT.

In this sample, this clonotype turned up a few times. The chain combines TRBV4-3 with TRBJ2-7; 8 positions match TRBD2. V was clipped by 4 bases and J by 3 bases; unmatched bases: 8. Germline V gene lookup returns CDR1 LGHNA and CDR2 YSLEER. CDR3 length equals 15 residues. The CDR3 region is CASSPVVAGNYEQYF. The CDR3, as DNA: TGCGCCAGCAGCCCCGTAGTAGCGGGAAACTACGAGCAGTACTTC.

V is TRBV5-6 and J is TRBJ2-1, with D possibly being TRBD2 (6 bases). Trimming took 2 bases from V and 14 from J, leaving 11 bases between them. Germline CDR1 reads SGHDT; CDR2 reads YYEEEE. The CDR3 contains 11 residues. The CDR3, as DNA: TGTGCCAGCAGCTTCGCCTCGGGGGAGTTCTTC. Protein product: CASSFASGEFF.

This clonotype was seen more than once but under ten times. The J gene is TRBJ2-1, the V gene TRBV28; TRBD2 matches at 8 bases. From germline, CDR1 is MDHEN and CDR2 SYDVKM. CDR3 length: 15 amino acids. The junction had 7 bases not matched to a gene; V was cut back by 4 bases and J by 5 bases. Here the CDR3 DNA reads TGTGCCAGCAGTTCTTCCGGGGGGGGGCACAATGAGCAGTTCTTC. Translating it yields CASSSSGGGHNEQFF.

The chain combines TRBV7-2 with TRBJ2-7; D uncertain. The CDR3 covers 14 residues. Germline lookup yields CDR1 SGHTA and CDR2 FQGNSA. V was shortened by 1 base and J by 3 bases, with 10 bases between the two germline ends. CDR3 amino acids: CASSLGAEIYEQYF. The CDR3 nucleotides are TGTGCCAGCAGCTTAGGGGCCGAGATCTACGAGCAGTACTTC.

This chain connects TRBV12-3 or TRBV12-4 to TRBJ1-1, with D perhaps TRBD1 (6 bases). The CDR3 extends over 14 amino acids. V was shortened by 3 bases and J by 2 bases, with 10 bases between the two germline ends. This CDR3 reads CASSFTGFNTEAFF. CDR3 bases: TGTGCCAGCAGTTTTACAGGGTTTAACACTGAAGCTTTCTTT.

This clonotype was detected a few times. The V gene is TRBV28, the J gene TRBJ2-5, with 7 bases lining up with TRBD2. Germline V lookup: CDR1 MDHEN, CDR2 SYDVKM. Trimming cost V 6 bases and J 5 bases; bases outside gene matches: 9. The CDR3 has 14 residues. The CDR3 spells CASRLAGPQETQYF. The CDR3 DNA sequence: TGTGCCAGCAGGTTAGCGGGTCCCCAGGAGACCCAGTACTTC.

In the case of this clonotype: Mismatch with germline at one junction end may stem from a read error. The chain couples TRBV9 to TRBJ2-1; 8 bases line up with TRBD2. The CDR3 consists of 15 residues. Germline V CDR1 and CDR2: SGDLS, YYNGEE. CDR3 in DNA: TGCGCCAGCAGCGTAGGGGCGGGGGGCGACAATGAGCAGTTCTTC. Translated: CASSVGAGGDNEQFF.

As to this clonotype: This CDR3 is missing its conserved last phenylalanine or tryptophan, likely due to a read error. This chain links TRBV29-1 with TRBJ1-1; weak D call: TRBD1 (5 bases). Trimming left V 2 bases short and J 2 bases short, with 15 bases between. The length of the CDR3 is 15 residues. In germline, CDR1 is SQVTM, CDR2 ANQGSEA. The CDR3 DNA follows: TGCAGCGTTGAACACGTAACCGGGGCAAACACTGAAGCTTTCGTT. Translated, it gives CSVEHVTGANTEAFV.

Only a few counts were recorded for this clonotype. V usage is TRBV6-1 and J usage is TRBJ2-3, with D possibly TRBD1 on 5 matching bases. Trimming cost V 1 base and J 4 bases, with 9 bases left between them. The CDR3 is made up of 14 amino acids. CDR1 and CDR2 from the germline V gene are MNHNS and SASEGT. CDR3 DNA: TGTGCCAGCAGTGAAGGGCAGGGTTCAGATACGCAGTATTTT. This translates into CASSEGQGSDTQYF.

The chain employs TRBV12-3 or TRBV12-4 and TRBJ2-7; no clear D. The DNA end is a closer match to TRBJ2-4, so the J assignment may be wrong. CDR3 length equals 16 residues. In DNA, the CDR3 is TGTGCCAGCAGTTTTGGTTGGCCATTAGCCAAAAACATTCAGTACTTC. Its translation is CASSFGWPLAKNIQYF.

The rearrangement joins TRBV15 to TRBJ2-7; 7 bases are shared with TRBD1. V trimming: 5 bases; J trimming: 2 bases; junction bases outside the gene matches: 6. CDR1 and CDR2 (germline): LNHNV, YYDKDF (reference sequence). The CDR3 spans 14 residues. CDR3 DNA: TGTGCCACCAGCGCTTGGGACAGTCCCTACGAGCAGTACTTC. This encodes CATSAWDSPYEQYF.

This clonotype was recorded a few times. CDR3 DNA sequence: TGTGCCAGCAGCGTAGCAACCACCAGGGGCGAGCAGTACTTC. Protein product: CASSVATTRGEQYF. The chain couples TRBV9 to TRBJ2-5; a weak D match, TRBD1 (6 bases). The J call may not be correct, given that the DNA end is closer to TRBJ2-7. Germline CDR1 reads SGDLS; CDR2 reads YYNGEE. The CDR3 sequence is 14 residues long.

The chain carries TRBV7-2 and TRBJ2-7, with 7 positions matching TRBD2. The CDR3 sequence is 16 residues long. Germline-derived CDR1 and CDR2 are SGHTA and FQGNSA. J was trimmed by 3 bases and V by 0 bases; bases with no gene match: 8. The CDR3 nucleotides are TGTGCCAGCAGCTTAGCGTCGACTAGCTCAAACTACGAGCAGTACTTC. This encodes CASSLASTSSNYEQYF.

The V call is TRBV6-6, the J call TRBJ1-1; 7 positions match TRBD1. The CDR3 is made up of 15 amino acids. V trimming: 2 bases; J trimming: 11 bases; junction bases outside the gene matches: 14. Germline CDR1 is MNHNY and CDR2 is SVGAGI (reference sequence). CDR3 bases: TGTGCCAGCAGTTACGGGACAGTCACCTCGAACAGGGCTTTCTTT. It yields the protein CASSYGTVTSNRAFF.

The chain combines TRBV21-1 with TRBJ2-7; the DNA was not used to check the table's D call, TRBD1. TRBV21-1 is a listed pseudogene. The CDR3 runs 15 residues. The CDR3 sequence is CASSACRDRVYEQYF. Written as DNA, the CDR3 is TGTGCCAGCAGCGCCTGTCGGGACAGGGTTTACGAGCAGTACTTC.